This T cell receptor beta chain came from a study of blood T cells in healthy people across ages. Study as a whole: Through template switching, about one barcoded beta molecule was captured per two T cells, as measured in model experiments. Study-wide results and limits: Estimated diversity across one million T cells was deemed an underestimate. Unknown donor CMV status possibly confounded expanded clonotype changes.

This CDR3 has 15 residues. Per germline, CDR1 MNHEY and CDR2 SVGEGT. Primers used in a second PCR of about 7 to 11 cycles were a sample-barcoded 5' primer and a J-beta primer mix. Carrying 12 random nucleotides, a template-switch adaptor labeled each individual cDNA molecule. TCRdb recomputed calls from the 5' RACE reads with MiXCR, one row per CDR3 protein. Among roughly 800,000 distinct CDR3 sequences, 58% were seen once, and the ten largest hold 20% to 25%. A remark on this clonotype: Its cognate antigen is unknown. One end of the junction does not line up with germline, which may come from a read error.

V is TRBV6-2 or TRBV6-3 and J is TRBJ1-2, with 7 bases identical to TRBD1. The sequence was obtained from a young man in good health. The sequencing input was blood. Here the CDR3 reads CASSRRDRANYGCTF. The CDR3 DNA sequence: TGTGCCAGCAGCCGCCGGGACAGAGCTAACTATGGCTGCACCTTC.